This record concerns one TCR beta chain sequence. Its antigen is currently unknown. These data come from a study of graft-versus-host responses after intestinal transplantation. General study results and limits: Recipient bone marrow held GvH clones, some seen earlier in ileum or blood.

The CDR3 is 12 residues long. Germline V gene data show CDR1 as MNHNS and CDR2 as SASEGT. Method: immunoSEQ multiplex PCR; TCRdb's copy keeps in-frame clones and lacks some. The table records 90,000 to 150,000 clones, 85% to 95% of them present only once. The chain uses TRBV6-1 and TRBJ2-5, with D uncertain. TRBJ2-7 matches the DNA end more closely, so the J call is doubtful. This specimen was unstimulated CD8+ T cells sorted from spleen or lymph node cells, taken before intestinal transplant. The TCR was taken from a human donor who received an intestinal transplant. This CDR3 is CASSEGSYEQYF. The CDR3 bases are TGTGCCAGCAGTGAAGGTAGCTACGAGCAGTACTTC.